This TCR beta chain derives from a study of CD8 T cells in Susac syndrome. The RNA, about 0.45 to 1 ug, was put through reverse transcription using random hexamers. Each CDR3 protein is one row after TCRdb ran MiXCR on the immunoSEQ multiplex PCR reads. There are roughly 89,000 distinct CDR3 sequences in the sample; approximately 96% occur only once, and approximately 0.57% lies in the top ten. Germline V gene lookup returns CDR1 DFQATT and CDR2 SNEGSKA (reference sequence). The V gene end was trimmed by 6 bases and the J gene end by 4 bases; junction bases not matched to a gene: 5. CDR3 length equals 13 residues.

V gene TRBV20-1 combines with J gene TRBJ2-1; 8 bases match TRBD2. This TCR derives from a human donor with Susac syndrome. The source material was CD8+ T cells from PBMCs. The CDR3 loop reads CSAAGGQYNEQFF. As DNA, the CDR3 is TGCAGTGCCGCGGGGGGACAATACAATGAGCAGTTCTTC.